Below, 28 T cell receptor beta chains from the same sample are listed, as sequenced in a study of cytomegalovirus exposure and HLA in healthy donors. In the PCR, 60 Vbeta and 13 Jbeta primers were used. Sequencing was performed with immunoSEQ multiplex PCR; in TCRdb, only in-frame clones are kept and a portion is missing. This table holds 180,000 or so clones, approximately 71% found once. Sequenced material: PBMCs. Receptors originate from a woman in her thirties or forties in good health and CMV-seropositive.

The CDR3 DNA is TGTGCCAGCAGTGAAGAACTAGCGGGAGGTCTCGAGACCCAGTACTTC. Translation gives CASSEELAGGLETQYF. V and J are TRBV6-1 and TRBJ2-5; 12 bases agree with TRBD2. Looked up from germline, CDR1 is MNHNS and CDR2 is SASEGT. This CDR3 spans 16 amino acids. Trimming took 1 base from V and 5 from J; bases not matched to a gene: 5.

This chain connects TRBV6-1 to TRBJ1-4; no reliable D call. Germline CDR1 is MNHNS and CDR2 is SASEGT. CDR3 length equals 15 residues. V lost 6 bases to trimming and J lost 0 bases, with 11 bases between them. CDR3 in amino acids: CASRSQSATNEKLFF. In DNA form, the CDR3 reads TGTGCCAGCAGGTCCCAGTCCGCAACTAATGAAAAACTGTTTTTT.

This chain uses TRBV7-2 with TRBJ1-4; D call uncertain. The CDR3 contains 14 residues. Trimming took 6 bases from V and 3 from J, leaving 11 bases between them. Germline CDR1 and CDR2: SGHTA and FQGNSA. CDR3 residues: CASRPGNSNEKLFF. The DNA of the CDR3 is TGTGCCAGCAGACCCGGGAACTCTAATGAAAAACTGTTTTTT.

The chain uses TRBV7-9 and TRBJ2-2; D unclear. Germline CDR1 SEHNR, CDR2 FQNEAQ (reference sequence). This CDR3 has 18 amino acids. V lost 8 bases to trimming and J lost 6 bases, with 28 bases between them. The CDR3 region is CASAIYLVGHEPSGELFF. The CDR3 DNA follows: TGTGCCAGCGCTATTTATCTTGTTGGGCATGAGCCGTCCGGGGAGCTGTTTTTT.

The CDR3 nucleotides are TGTGCCAGTAAAGTAGCGGGAGCTAACACCGGGGAGCTGTTTTTT. Its translation: CASKVAGANTGELFF. This chain connects TRBV2 to TRBJ2-2, with 9 bases that match TRBD2. The V segment lost 9 bases and the J segment 2 bases; nucleotides outside the gene matches: 7. This CDR3 is built from 15 residues. Germline-derived CDR1 and CDR2 are SNHLY and FYNNEI. The full variable domain, rest sourced from reference TRBV2 and TRBJ2-2, is EPEVTQTPSHQVTQMGQEVILRCVPISNHLYFYWYRQILGQKVEFLVSFYNNEISEKSEIFDDQFSVERPDGSNFTLKIRSTKLEDSAMYFCASKVAGANTGELFFGEGSRLTVL.

J is TRBJ2-3 and V is TRBV11-1, with 7 bases matching TRBD2. Trimming removed 1 base from V and 1 base from J; junction bases left unmatched: 11. Germline V gives CDR1 SGHAT, CDR2 FQDESV (reference sequence). The CDR3 length is 18 residues. CDR3 nucleotide sequence: TGTGCCAGCAGCTTAGATCGGGCGGGAGCTTCTGGCACAGATACGCAGTATTTT. This translates into CASSLDRAGASGTDTQYF.

The chain employs TRBV6-1 and TRBJ2-5, with 7 bases lining up with TRBD1. V lost 5 bases to trimming and J lost 2 bases; unmatched junction nucleotides: 8. The CDR3 consists of 15 residues. Germline V gives CDR1 MNHNS, CDR2 SASEGT. The CDR3, as DNA: TGTGCCAGCAGTTCGATGGACAGGACTCAAGAGACCCAGTACTTC. Translating gives CASSSMDRTQETQYF.

The gene calls are TRBV9 and TRBJ2-7; TRBD2 matches 14 bases. The CDR3 spans 17 residues. V gave up 7 bases and J gave up 0 bases; unmatched junction bases: 9. Per the germline V gene, CDR1 is SGDLS and CDR2 is YYNGEE. CDR3 bases: TGTGCCAGCGAGGGGGGGACTAGCGGGGGCTTCTCCTACGAGCAGTACTTC. Its translation: CASEGGTSGGFSYEQYF. Full variable domain (outside the CDR3, taken from reference TRBV9 and TRBJ2-7): DSGVTQTPKHLITATGQRVTLRCSPRSGDLSVYWYQQSLDQGLQFLIQYYNGEERAKGNILERFSAQQFPDLHSELNLSSLELGDSALYFCASEGGTSGGFSYEQYFGPGTRLTVT.

V usage is TRBV4-3 and J usage is TRBJ2-1; unclear D gene. Germline CDR1 reads LGHNA; CDR2 reads YSLEER. Trimming pared 4 bases from V and 0 bases from J, leaving 7 bases between. This CDR3 has 14 amino acids. For the CDR3, the DNA is TGCGCCAGCAGCCTAGTTGCCTCCTACAATGAGCAGTTCTTC. Amino acid sequence: CASSLVASYNEQFF.

This clone was found a few times. The V call is TRBV5-1, the J call TRBJ1-2, with 8 nucleotides matching TRBD1. After removal of 4 bases from V and 2 bases from J, the junction contained 4 bases not matched to a gene. The CDR3 spans 14 residues. Germline CDR1 is SGHRS and CDR2 is YFSETQ. CDR3 DNA: TGCGCCAGCAGCCCCCGGGACAGGAACTATGGCTACACCTTC. It specifies CASSPRDRNYGYTF.

The CDR3 reads CASSSRQGSGETQYF. CDR3 DNA sequence: TGTGCCAGCAGTTCTCGACAGGGGTCAGGGGAGACCCAGTACTTC. This chain connects TRBV2 to TRBJ2-5, with 8 bases lining up with TRBD1. The length of the CDR3 is 15 residues. J gave up 5 bases and V 5 bases, and 10 bases lay outside the gene matches. From germline, CDR1 is SNHLY and CDR2 FYNNEI.

The gene calls are TRBV7-3 and TRBJ2-3, with 14 bases matching TRBD2. Germline values: CDR1 SGHTA, CDR2 FQGTGA. Trimming took 5 bases from V and 5 from J; bases not matched to a gene: 3. This CDR3 contains 15 residues. The CDR3 region has the DNA TGTGCCAGCAGCCCCGGACTAGCGGGGGGAGATACGCAGTATTTT. The encoded protein is CASSPGLAGGDTQYF.

The chain combines TRBV30 with TRBJ1-4; 7 bases line up with TRBD1. With V trimmed by 0 bases and J by 7 bases, 2 bases remained unmatched. Germline assignment: CDR1 GTSNPN and CDR2 SVGIG (reference sequence). This CDR3 is 13 amino acids long. CDR3 nucleotide sequence: TGTGCCTGGAGTGTCTCAGGGGGTGAAAAACTGTTTTTT. It specifies CAWSVSGGEKLFF.

The J gene is TRBJ2-3, the V gene TRBV9, with D tentatively TRBD1 (6 bases). The V gene's germline CDR1 is SGDLS and CDR2 YYNGEE. The CDR3 runs 15 residues. V lost 1 base to trimming and J lost 2 bases, with 11 bases between them. As DNA, the CDR3 is TGTGCCAGCAGCGTATTGAGGGGGAACACAGATACGCAGTATTTT. It yields the protein CASSVLRGNTDTQYF.

The J gene is TRBJ2-1, the V gene TRBV5-8; D may be TRBD2 (5 bases). Looked up from germline, CDR1 is SGHTS and CDR2 is YDEGEE. Between the trimmed V and J ends, which lost 2 bases and 2 bases, there was a span of 11 bases. CDR3 length: 15 residues. The DNA for the CDR3 is TGTGCCAGCAGCTTCGGACTGGGAACCTACAATGAGCAGTTCTTC. It translates to CASSFGLGTYNEQFF.

The J gene is TRBJ2-5, the V gene TRBV7-8; 12 bases are a match to TRBD2. Germline CDR1 and CDR2: SGHVS and FQNEAQ. The V gene end was trimmed by 1 base and the J gene end by 3 bases; junction bases not matched to a gene: 12. CDR3 length equals 19 residues. The CDR3 loop reads CASSLETSGRPWQKETQYF. The CDR3 DNA is TGTGCCAGCAGCTTAGAAACTAGCGGGAGGCCTTGGCAAAAAGAGACCCAGTACTTC.

The rearrangement joins TRBV9 to TRBJ2-1, with TRBD1 identical over 10 bases. Germline loops: CDR1 SGDLS, CDR2 YYNGEE. Losses at the gene ends were 1 base for V and 6 bases for J; bases not matched to a gene: 7. The CDR3 loop spans 16 amino acids. CDR3 amino acids: CASSVTGTGATNEQFF. The DNA for the CDR3 is TGTGCCAGCAGCGTAACTGGGACAGGGGCTACCAATGAGCAGTTCTTC.

The rearrangement uses TRBV7-9 and TRBJ2-5; D remains ambiguous. Trimming stripped 1 base from V and 1 base from J, with 4 bases between. The CDR3 contains 13 residues. Germline V gives CDR1 SEHNR, CDR2 FQNEAQ (reference sequence). The CDR3 nucleotides read TGTGCCAGCAGCTTAGGGCTCCAAGAGACCCAGTACTTC. It translates to CASSLGLQETQYF.

The DNA for the CDR3 is TGTGCCAGCAGTGAAGAAAGAACCGGTGGGCAGTACTTC. This gives the protein CASSEERTGGQYF. V usage is TRBV6-1 and J usage is TRBJ2-7; D ambiguous. V shed 1 base and J shed 9 bases, with 13 bases lying between them. Germline V lookup: CDR1 MNHNS, CDR2 SASEGT. The length of the CDR3 is 13 residues.

The rearrangement links TRBV25-1 to TRBJ2-7, with TRBD2 matching over 7 bases. The CDR3 extends over 15 amino acids. J was trimmed by 0 bases and V by 2 bases; bases with no gene match: 4. Germline V gene lookup returns CDR1 MGHDK and CDR2 SYGVNS. CDR3 sequence reads: CASSERREGSYEQYF. In DNA form, the CDR3 reads TGTGCCAGCAGTGAACGAAGGGAGGGCTCCTACGAGCAGTACTTC.

V gene TRBV7-9 combines with J gene TRBJ2-2; tentative D call: TRBD2 (5 bases). V was trimmed by 4 bases and J by 3 bases, leaving 18 bases between them. There are 17 residues in the CDR3. From germline, CDR1 is SEHNR and CDR2 FQNEAQ (reference sequence). The CDR3 bases are TGTGCCAGCAGCTCATCGCCTAGAGGGCGCGACACCGGGGAGCTGTTTTTT. Amino acid sequence: CASSSSPRGRDTGELFF.

In its sample, this clone was seen once. The chain is built from TRBV19 and TRBJ2-1, with 11 bases aligning to TRBD2. The length of the CDR3 is 15 residues. Looked up from germline, CDR1 is LNHDA and CDR2 is SQIVND (reference sequence). Trimming cost V 3 bases and J 5 bases; bases outside gene matches: 3. CDR3 sequence: CASSIGTSGNNEQFF. DNA of the CDR3: TGTGCCAGTAGTATTGGGACTAGCGGTAACAATGAGCAGTTCTTC.

The J gene is TRBJ2-7, the V gene TRBV10-3; TRBD2 matches 13 bases. Germline trimming cut 4 bases from V and 2 bases from J; bases unmatched to any gene: 8. Germline CDR1 and CDR2: ENHRY and SYGVKD. The CDR3 runs to 17 residues. The CDR3 DNA reads as TGTGCCATCAGTGGTGGACTAGCGGGAGAACTAACCTACGAGCAGTACTTC. Translation gives CAISGGLAGELTYEQYF.

The chain carries TRBV2 and TRBJ2-2; 10 bases fit TRBD2. Germline-derived CDR1 and CDR2 are SNHLY and FYNNEI. This CDR3 comprises 16 residues. Trimming removed 6 bases from V and 0 bases from J; junction bases left unmatched: 4. The CDR3 DNA sequence: TGTGCCAGCAGGAGGACTAGCGGAACGAACACCGGGGAGCTGTTTTTT. It is translated as CASRRTSGTNTGELFF.

Worth noting for this clone: Other DNA sequences in the same sample also yield this CDR3. The rearrangement uses TRBV5-4 and TRBJ2-5; 12 positions match TRBD2. Looked up from germline, CDR1 is SGHNT and CDR2 is YYREEE (reference sequence). J was trimmed by 5 bases and V by 8 bases; bases with no gene match: 16. The CDR3 has 17 amino acids. Here the CDR3 DNA reads TGTGCCAGTAGCACCGGGACTAGCGGGTGGGGGCGGGAGACCCAGTACTTC. Translation gives CASSTGTSGWGRETQYF.

The chain combines TRBV9 with TRBJ2-1, with 10 bases fitting TRBD1. Germline V CDR1 and CDR2: SGDLS, YYNGEE. Unmatched junction bases numbered 8, after V lost 3 bases and J lost 5 bases. The CDR3 consists of 16 residues. The CDR3 DNA reads TGTGCCAGCAGCGAACAAGCCGGGACAGGGGACAATGAGCAGTTCTTC. Translating it yields CASSEQAGTGDNEQFF.

The chain recombines TRBV7-2 with TRBJ1-2, with D unresolved. The V gene's germline CDR1 is SGHTA and CDR2 FQGNSA. Trimming cost V 5 bases and J 8 bases, with 12 bases left between them. CDR3 length equals 12 residues. The DNA for the CDR3 is TGTGCCAGCAGCGCTAGCGGGGTAGGCTACACCTTC. Protein sequence: CASSASGVGYTF.

CDR3 nucleotides: TGTGCCATCAGTGAGCCCCATGACAGGGGGCCCTACGAGCAGTACTTC. Its protein is CAISEPHDRGPYEQYF. The V and J genes are TRBV10-3 and TRBJ2-7; 10 nucleotides agree with TRBD1. With 2 bases clipped from V and 2 bases from J, the junction kept 6 bases outside the gene matches. Germline CDR1 is ENHRY and CDR2 is SYGVKD. The CDR3 consists of 16 residues.